This T cell receptor (beta chain) stems from a study of shared clonotypes between healthy human individuals (dated by TCRdb to about 2020). For the study in its entirety: The cohort comprised two women and a few men aged 18 to 49 years. Per donor, leukapheresis produced somewhere between about 0.8 and 9 billion PBMCs. Per donor, three plates each were used for CD4 naive and CD4 memory, two for CD8 naive, and one for CD8 memory. Libraries were prepared and TCR repertoires were sequenced by different laboratories using diverse techniques, in order to increase sequencing depth and limit assay-specific biases. The study deeply sequenced blood TCR repertoires of about 5 healthy adults to estimate repertoire size and the extent of clonotype sharing between individuals.

Healthy HIV-negative adults with no recently reported acute infections or vaccinations were included as donors. All donors were Caucasian adults living in Nashville, Tennessee, USA. CD4+ T cells were enriched through magnetic negative selection, after which naive cells were positively selected on CD45RA and the remaining negative fraction served as the memory subset. Blood was obtained by leukapheresis, after which PBMCs were separated by Ficoll-Histopaque density gradient centrifugation and cryopreserved in liquid nitrogen vapor phase. Purity and quantity of every magnetically sorted T cell population were checked by analytical flow cytometry. Genomic DNA was isolated from each sorted fraction and quantified by UV absorbance on a Nanodrop 2000c. Using the deep immunoSEQ assay, TCR CDR3 regions were amplified from genomic DNA by multiplex PCR. Extracted genomic DNA from each cell subset was spread evenly across all wells of several immunoSEQ 96-well plates, with each plate serving as a replicate. For sorted subsets, 150 to 250 ng of genomic DNA, equivalent to around 30,000 T cell genomes, went into each replicate PCR. Purified libraries were measured with a Qubit 3.0 fluorometer, size-checked on a Bioanalyzer 2100, and measured again with the KAPA Library Quantification kit. A separate single-read 150-cycle Illumina NextSeq 550 flow cell was used to sequence each immunoSEQ 96-well plate. The authors' pipeline ran thus. Because the immunoSEQ output held only junctional sequences and lacked quality scores, the filtering could not match the filtering applied to full-length reads. To assign V/J genes and CDR3, sequences were annotated against IMGT germline references using PyIR, a Python wrapper for IgBLAST v1.9. Reads were removed for weak V/J assignments (E-value above 1e-6), missing CDR3, stop codons, out-of-frame junctions, or ambiguous translated residues. V3J clonotypes were defined as sequences sharing the same inferred V gene, J gene, and CDR3 amino acid sequence. The percentage overlap between two repertoires was calculated by dividing the number of shared unique clonotypes by the size of the smaller repertoire. RTK rarefaction, the Chao1 estimator, and Recon v2.1 estimates of unobserved clonotypes were used to assess repertoire richness. For all TCRbeta clonotypes obtained by the gDNA method from a few donors, generation probabilities were computed with OLGA. The table was pulled from immuneACCESS by TCRdb, which kept in-frame rearrangements only. Such tables lose some clones; where checked, under half of the loss comes from unresolved V genes, and the rest has no known cause. That table supplies the V and J calls and clone size; D and trimming were determined from the DNA. The sample records some 2,000,000 clones, 90% to 97% of which are singletons. The ten largest make up around 0.13% of the sample.

From cysteine to phenylalanine, the CDR3 is 15 amino acids long. Left in the record is the CDR3 DNA by itself, 45 bases read in frame from the first base. Reading the germline V gene gives CDR1 SGHAT and CDR2 FQNNGV. Trimming accounts for 4 bases at V and 2 bases at J, while the number of junction bases matched to no gene is 6. For this clone: Which antigen it targets is not known. Per-nucleotide qualities are absent, and no much larger clonotype sits a single base away.

Study-wide conclusions, independent of this receptor: Compared with non-shared clonotypes, the clonotypes found in all four sorted-subset donors had higher generation probabilities. Naive subsets generally had larger estimated clonotype richness than memory subsets. Because the study included a small number of donors, the genetic and exposure-history diversity represented was limited. Even with the large sequencing depth, rarefaction of the sorted-subset datasets indicated that sequencing was incomplete. Across four donors, approximately 5% of naive CD4, roughly 3.5% of naive CD8, 2% to 2.5% of memory CD4, and 0.4% of memory CD8 clonotypes were shared. Based on pairwise subsampling, the degree of clonotype sharing among donors was expected to be affected by sequencing depth. Sampling was restricted to blood, and TCR repertoires in tissue are likely to differ from TCR repertoires in blood.

The rearrangement joined TRBV11-2 to TRBJ2-3; 7 bases in the middle match TRBD1. The source material was naive CD4+ T cells sorted from blood. The cell subset or site label here, explained by the study, means: CD45RA+ positively selected. The clonotype originates from a man in his late teens or twenties in good health. The bases read TGTGCCAGCAGCTGGGACAGTCTGAACACAGATACGCAGTATTTT. Translated, this is CASSWDSLNTDTQYF.